This T cell receptor (beta chain) was sequenced for a study of T cells in Graves' hyperthyroidism and ophthalmopathy. Study observations and caveats: Clonotypes that were expanded in thyroid above 0.001 mostly appeared in blood too.

The CDR3 consists of 12 residues. CDR1 is DFQATT, CDR2 SNEGSKA, per germline (reference sequence). V dropped 4 bases and J dropped 10 bases, with 14 bases sitting between them. This clonotype was found many times. The antigen is not known. TCR beta CDR3 region amplification was performed from RNA transcripts. In the first-round RT-PCR of the TCR CDR3, the HTBI primer set was used. Each CDR3 protein gets one entry after TCRdb re-called the multiplex PCR reads with MiXCR. The repertoire holds hundreds of thousands of distinct CDR3 sequences, with about an eighth as singletons. The source of this sequence is a middle-aged woman with Graves' ophthalmopathy. The chain recombines TRBV20-1 with TRBJ2-1; a possible D gene is TRBD2 (6 bases). The specimen sequenced was blood. CDR3: CSANRGGGEQFF. Here the CDR3 DNA reads TGCAGTGCTAATAGGGGAGGCGGGGAGCAGTTCTTC.